Shown below are 25 T cell receptor beta chains from a single sample sequenced in a study of blood T cells in healthy people across ages. Together with a sample-barcoded 5' primer, a J-beta primer mix was included in a second PCR lasting about 6 to 11 cycles. One entry per CDR3 protein results from TCRdb running MiXCR on the 5' RACE reads. Among 1.5 million to 2 million distinct CDR3 sequences, about two fifths were seen once, and the ten largest hold roughly 23%. The sequenced sample consisted of blood. These receptors all come from a human donor in good health.

The genes are TRBV20-1 and TRBJ1-5, with a possible D match to TRBD1 (6 bases). The CDR3 is 15 amino acids. Germline values: CDR1 DFQATT, CDR2 SNEGSKA (reference sequence). Trimming stripped 1 base from V and 4 bases from J, with 14 bases between. The CDR3 sequence: CSARVRTAQNQPQHF. In nucleotides, the CDR3 is TGCAGTGCTAGAGTCCGGACAGCGCAGAATCAGCCCCAGCATTTT.

This clonotype showed up just a few times. The chain couples TRBV4-2 to TRBJ1-2; no firm D call. V gave up 3 bases and J gave up 5 bases, with 10 bases separating them. CDR3 size: 13 residues. Germline values: CDR1 LGHNA, CDR2 YNFKEQ. Here the CDR3 DNA reads TGTGCCAGCAGCCAGTCGGGGTTTTATGGCTACACCTTC. Translation gives CASSQSGFYGYTF.

The V gene is TRBV29-1, the J gene TRBJ2-5; D is possibly TRBD1 (6 bases). This CDR3 is built from 15 residues. In germline, CDR1 is SQVTM, CDR2 ANQGSEA. This chain's CDR3 is CGFGVSQGLGETQYF. The CDR3 nucleotides read TGCGGCTTTGGAGTCTCCCAGGGGCTAGGGGAGACCCAGTACTTC.

This chain uses TRBV6-5 with TRBJ1-4; D might be TRBD1 (5 bases). The germline V gene encodes CDR1 MNHEY and CDR2 SVGAGI. This CDR3 has 11 residues. V was pared by 5 bases and J by 10 bases, with 8 bases between. The CDR3 sequence is CASSGGGKLFF. Written as DNA, the CDR3 is TGTGCCAGCAGTGGGGGGGGAAAACTGTTTTTT.

In its sample, this clonotype was seen a few times. The chain employs TRBV15 and TRBJ2-5; 7 bases align to TRBD1. The CDR3 is made up of 15 amino acids. CDR1 is LNHNV, CDR2 YYDKDF, per germline (reference sequence). V shed 3 bases and J 2 bases; nucleotides not matched to a gene: 6. CDR3: CATSRGQSTQETQYF. CDR3 DNA: TGTGCCACCAGCAGGGGACAGAGTACGCAAGAGACCCAGTACTTC.

In its sample, this clonotype was seen a few times. The chain carries TRBV3-1 and TRBJ2-7; the D gene is possibly TRBD2 (5 bases). CDR1 and CDR2 (germline): LGHDT, YNNKEL (reference sequence). This CDR3 has 14 residues. V was pared by 1 base and J by 6 bases, with 13 bases between. CDR3 region: CASSQGYRSVEQYF. The CDR3 DNA reads TGTGCCAGCAGCCAAGGCTACCGTAGCGTCGAGCAGTACTTC.

This clonotype was counted between two and nine times. The rearrangement uses TRBV28 and TRBJ2-1; the match to TRBD1 covers 8 bases. Per the germline V gene, CDR1 is MDHEN and CDR2 is SYDVKM. The CDR3 has 15 residues. V lost 9 bases, J lost 3 bases, and 10 bases stayed unmatched. The CDR3 DNA reads TGTGCCAGTGTAAGATCGACAGGGGTCTACAATGAGCAGTTCTTC. Its translation: CASVRSTGVYNEQFF.

In its sample, this clonotype was seen a few times. This rearrangement joins TRBV20-1 to TRBJ1-2; 8 bases match TRBD1. V lost 5 bases, J lost 2 bases, and 10 bases stayed unmatched. The CDR3 covers 15 residues. Per germline, CDR1 DFQATT and CDR2 SNEGSKA (reference sequence). The CDR3 loop is CSAQTATGENYGYTF. Here the CDR3 DNA reads TGCAGTGCTCAAACAGCGACAGGGGAGAACTATGGCTACACCTTC.

The sample holds many counts of this clonotype. The rearrangement joins TRBV12-3 or TRBV12-4 to TRBJ2-3; the D is unclear. Trimming took off 6 bases at V and 4 bases at J, with 5 bases between the two ends. The CDR3 runs to 11 residues. CDR3 DNA sequence: TGTGCCAGCAGCTGGGCAGATACGCAGTATTTT. Translated: CASSWADTQYF.

A note on this clonotype: A much larger clone is a single base away; this may be a read error. This rearrangement joins TRBV7-8 to TRBJ2-4; D may be TRBD2 (5 bases). The better agreement between TRBJ2-7 and the DNA end casts doubt on the J call. Germline CDR1 and CDR2: SGHVS and FQNEAQ. The CDR3 is 16 amino acids. Written as DNA, the CDR3 is TGTGCCAGCAGCTTCGGAAGGACTTACGGCTCCTACGAGCAGTACTTC. Protein product: CASSFGRTYGSYEQYF.

The gene calls are TRBV10-3 and TRBJ2-1; D may be TRBD1 (6 bases). This CDR3 is built from 17 residues. Trimming removed 3 bases from V and 0 bases from J, with 15 bases in between. Looked up from germline, CDR1 is ENHRY and CDR2 is SYGVKD. As DNA, the CDR3 is TGTGCCATCAGTGACCCTGGGGGCCCCTACTCCTACAATGAGCAGTTCTTC. It specifies CAISDPGGPYSYNEQFF.

In this sample, this clonotype turned up once. The chain links TRBV2 to TRBJ2-3; TRBD2 matches 9 bases. The CDR3 has 15 amino acids. V shed 7 bases and J 4 bases; nucleotides not matched to a gene: 9. The germline V gene encodes CDR1 SNHLY and CDR2 FYNNEI. This CDR3 reads CASTLSGGRSDTQYF. The CDR3 DNA reads TGTGCCAGCACCCTTAGCGGGGGCCGTTCAGATACGCAGTATTTT.

This clonotype was seen more than once but under ten times. The V and J genes are TRBV24-1 and TRBJ2-7; D remains ambiguous. The CDR3 spans 13 residues. V dropped 3 bases and J dropped 6 bases, with 11 bases sitting between them. CDR1 and CDR2 (germline): KGHDR, SFDVKD. The CDR3 loop is CATSDQDRLEQYF. CDR3 DNA sequence: TGTGCCACCAGTGATCAGGACCGCCTCGAGCAGTACTTC.

This rearrangement joins TRBV28 to TRBJ1-4, with a possible D match to TRBD1 (5 bases). CDR1 and CDR2 (germline): MDHEN, SYDVKM. V was shortened by 5 bases and J by 3 bases, with 13 bases between the two germline ends. This CDR3 has 15 residues. DNA of the CDR3: TGTGCCAGCAGTGTACAGCAGGGACCTAATGAAAAACTGTTTTTT. Translated: CASSVQQGPNEKLFF.

The rearrangement uses TRBV29-1 and TRBJ2-7, with 7 bases that match TRBD1. CDR1 is SQVTM and CDR2 is ANQGSEA in the germline V gene. This CDR3 contains 12 residues. V lost 5 bases to trimming and J lost 2 bases; unmatched junction nucleotides: 3. The CDR3, as DNA: TGCAGCGTTCAGGGACAGCCCTACGAGCAGTACTTC. Amino acid sequence: CSVQGQPYEQYF.

J is TRBJ1-4 and V is TRBV7-9, with D uncertain. The CDR3 contains 14 residues. The germline V and J ends were trimmed by 5 bases and 4 bases, with 11 bases remaining between them. Germline V CDR1 and CDR2: SEHNR, FQNEAQ (reference sequence). This CDR3 reads CASSTDWSNEKLFF. The CDR3 coding sequence is TGTGCCAGCAGCACGGACTGGAGTAATGAAAAACTGTTTTTT. The full variable domain, with the rest looked up from reference TRBV7-9 and TRBJ1-4, is DTGVSQNPRHKITKRGQNVTFRCDPISEHNRLYWYRQTLGQGPEFLTYFQNEAQLEKSRLLSDRFSAERPKGSFSTLEIQRTEQGDSAMYLCASSTDWSNEKLFFGSGTQLSVL.

CDR3 protein: CSVERPGTTNYGYTF. As DNA, the CDR3 is TGCAGCGTTGAACGGCCAGGGACTACTAACTATGGCTACACCTTC. The V call is TRBV29-1, the J call TRBJ1-2; maybe TRBD1 (5 bases). V lost 2 bases, J lost 0 bases, and 13 bases lay in between. This CDR3 is 15 amino acids long. Per germline, CDR1 SQVTM and CDR2 ANQGSEA.

Only a few counts were recorded for this clonotype. The rearrangement uses TRBV5-1 and TRBJ2-7; D might be TRBD2 (5 bases). This CDR3 has 15 residues. V lost 5 bases and J lost 3, with 18 bases in between. CDR1 is SGHRS and CDR2 is YFSETQ in the germline V gene. In DNA form, the CDR3 reads TGCGCCAGCAGTCCACCGGCGGGCAGATTCTACGAGCAGTACTTC. It codes for CASSPPAGRFYEQYF. Filled out from reference TRBV5-1 and TRBJ2-7, the complete variable domain reads KAGVTQTPRYLIKTRGQQVTLSCSPISGHRSVSWYQQTPGQGLQFLFEYFSETQRNKGNFPGRFSGRQFSNSRSEMNVSTLELGDSALYLCASSPPAGRFYEQYFGPGTRLTVT.

V is TRBV4-1 and J is TRBJ2-5, with D perhaps TRBD1 (6 bases). Trimming took 1 base from V and 13 from J, leaving 13 bases between them. In germline, CDR1 is MGHRA, CDR2 YSYEKL. This CDR3 comprises 12 residues. The CDR3: CASSQVGTRRYF. The CDR3 DNA reads TGCGCCAGCAGCCAAGTCGGGACACGGCGGTACTTC.

This clonotype was counted a few times. V and J are TRBV5-5 and TRBJ1-1, with no clear D. The V and J ends lost 0 bases and 2 bases respectively, with 8 bases between them. Germline-derived CDR1 and CDR2 are SGHKS and YYEKEE (reference sequence). The CDR3 loop spans 14 amino acids. The DNA of the CDR3 is TGTGCCAGCAGCTTGGCTCTCGTTAACACTGAAGCTTTCTTT. Encoded protein: CASSLALVNTEAFF.

This chain connects TRBV29-1 to TRBJ1-1, with 9 bases identical to TRBD1. Germline V gives CDR1 SQVTM, CDR2 ANQGSEA. The J segment lost 1 base and the V segment lost 6 bases, leaving 3 bases of the junction unmatched. CDR3 size: 13 residues. The CDR3 bases are TGCAGCGTAGCACAGGGGGCGAACACTGAAGCTTTCTTT. Protein sequence: CSVAQGANTEAFF.

This clonotype was picked up a small number of times. The chain joins TRBV29-1 to TRBJ2-3, with 9 bases matching TRBD2. Trimming cost V 0 bases and J 5 bases; bases outside gene matches: 6. Germline V gives CDR1 SQVTM, CDR2 ANQGSEA. The CDR3 is 15 residues long. The CDR3 coding sequence is TGCAGCGTTGAAGAGGCAGCGGGGGGCGGAGATACGCAGTATTTT. Its protein product is CSVEEAAGGGDTQYF.

The chain uses TRBV12-3 or TRBV12-4 and TRBJ2-1; D remains unclear. Trimming took 5 bases from V and 0 from J, leaving 14 bases between them. The CDR3 is made up of 16 amino acids. As DNA, the CDR3 is TGTGCCAGCAGTCACGGGCAGATTGTCTCCTACAATGAGCAGTTCTTC. This translates into CASSHGQIVSYNEQFF.

Details on this clonotype: The junction departs from germline at one end; a sequencing error may be responsible. The V call is TRBV7-2, the J call TRBJ1-5; D gene unclear. The CDR3 has 16 residues. CDR1 is SGHTA, CDR2 FQGNSA, per germline. Written as DNA, the CDR3 is TGTGCCAGCAGCCACACCGAGGGCCCTAGCAATCAGCCCCTGCATTTT. Its translation: CASSHTEGPSNQPLHF.

This clonotype appeared a single time. The chain combines TRBV7-3 with TRBJ2-7, with a possible D match to TRBD1 (5 bases). The V and J ends lost 5 bases and 2 bases respectively, with 16 bases between them. The CDR3 length is 15 residues. Germline V gene data show CDR1 as SGHTA and CDR2 as FQGTGA. CDR3 nucleotide sequence: TGTGCCAGCAGCCCAGGACACTCACGGACCTACGAGCAGTACTTC. Protein: CASSPGHSRTYEQYF.